This section outlines one T cell receptor beta chain sequence together with its context. This record comes from a study of blood T cell repertoires in COVID-19. The wider study: The cDNA or gDNA used as material had been derived from T cells, B-cell-depleted T cells, or PBMCs.

The CDR3 extends over 14 amino acids. Trimming at V came to 0 bases and at J to 5 bases, leaving 7 bases not matched to a gene. In germline, CDR1 is GTSNPN, CDR2 SVGIG (reference sequence). Measured with immunoSEQ multiplex PCR; TCRdb has only the in-frame clones, and not every one. The table shows some 32,000 clones, with around 90% occurring only once. This sequence was found in a human donor in a cohort sampled during active COVID-19. Sequenced material: peripheral blood. V and J are TRBV30 and TRBJ2-7; 7 bases align to TRBD1. CDR3 region: CAWSVLQGSHEQYF. In DNA, the CDR3 is TGTGCCTGGAGTGTCCTACAGGGGTCCCACGAGCAGTACTTC.